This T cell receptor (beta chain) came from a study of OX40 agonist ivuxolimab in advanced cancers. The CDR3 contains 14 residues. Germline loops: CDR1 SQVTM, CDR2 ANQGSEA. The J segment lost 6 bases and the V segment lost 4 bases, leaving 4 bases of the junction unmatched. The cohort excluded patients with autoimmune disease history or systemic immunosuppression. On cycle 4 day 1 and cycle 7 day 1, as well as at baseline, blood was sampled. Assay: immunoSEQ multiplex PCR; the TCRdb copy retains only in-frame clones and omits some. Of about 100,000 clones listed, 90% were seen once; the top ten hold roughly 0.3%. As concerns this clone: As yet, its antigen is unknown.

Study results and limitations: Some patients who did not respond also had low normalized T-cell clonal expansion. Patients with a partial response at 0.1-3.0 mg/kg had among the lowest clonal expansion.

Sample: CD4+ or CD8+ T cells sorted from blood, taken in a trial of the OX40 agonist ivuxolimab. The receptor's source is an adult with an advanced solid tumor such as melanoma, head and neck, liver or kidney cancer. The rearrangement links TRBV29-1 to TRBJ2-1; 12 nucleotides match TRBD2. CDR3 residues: CSVARTSGTNEQFF. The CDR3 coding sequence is TGCAGCGTTGCTCGGACTAGCGGGACCAATGAGCAGTTCTTC.